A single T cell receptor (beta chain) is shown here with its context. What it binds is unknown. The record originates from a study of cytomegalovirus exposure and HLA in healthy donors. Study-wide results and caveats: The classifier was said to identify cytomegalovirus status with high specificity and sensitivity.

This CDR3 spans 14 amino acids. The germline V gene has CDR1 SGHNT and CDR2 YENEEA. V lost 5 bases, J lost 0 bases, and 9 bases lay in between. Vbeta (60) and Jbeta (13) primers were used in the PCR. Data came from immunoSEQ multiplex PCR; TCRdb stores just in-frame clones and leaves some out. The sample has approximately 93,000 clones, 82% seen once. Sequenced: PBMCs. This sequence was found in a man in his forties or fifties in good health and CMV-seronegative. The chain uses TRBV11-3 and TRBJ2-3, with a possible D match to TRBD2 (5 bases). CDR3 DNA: TGTGCCAGCAGCCCTGGACTTAGCACAGATACGCAGTATTTT. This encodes CASSPGLSTDTQYF. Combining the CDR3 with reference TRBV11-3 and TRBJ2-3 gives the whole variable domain EAGVVQSPRYKIIEKKQPVAFWCNPISGHNTLYWYLQNLGQGPELLIRYENEEAVDDSQLPKDRFSAERLKGVDSTLKIQPAELGDSAVYLCASSPGLSTDTQYFGPGTRLTVL.